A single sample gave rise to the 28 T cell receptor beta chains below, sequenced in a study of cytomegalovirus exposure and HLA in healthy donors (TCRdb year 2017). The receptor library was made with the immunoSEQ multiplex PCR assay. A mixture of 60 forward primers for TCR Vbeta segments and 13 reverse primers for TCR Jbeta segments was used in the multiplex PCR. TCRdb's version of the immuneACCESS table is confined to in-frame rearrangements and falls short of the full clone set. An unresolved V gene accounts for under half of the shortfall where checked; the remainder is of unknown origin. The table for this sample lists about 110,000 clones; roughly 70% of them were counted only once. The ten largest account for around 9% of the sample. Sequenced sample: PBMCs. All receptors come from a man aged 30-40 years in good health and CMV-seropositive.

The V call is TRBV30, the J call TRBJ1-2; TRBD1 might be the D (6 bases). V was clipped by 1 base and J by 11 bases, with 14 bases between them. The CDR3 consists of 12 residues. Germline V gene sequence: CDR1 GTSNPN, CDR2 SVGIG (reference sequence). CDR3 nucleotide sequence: TGTGCCTGGAGTGGGGGGCTCCCCCTTTACACCTTC. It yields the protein CAWSGGLPLYTF.

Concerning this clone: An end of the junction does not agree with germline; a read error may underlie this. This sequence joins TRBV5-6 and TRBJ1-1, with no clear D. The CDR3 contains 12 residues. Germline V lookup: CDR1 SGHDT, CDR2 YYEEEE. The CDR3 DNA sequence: TGTTCCAGCAGCTTGGCGTGGAGTGGGGCTTTCTTT. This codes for CSSSLAWSGAFF.

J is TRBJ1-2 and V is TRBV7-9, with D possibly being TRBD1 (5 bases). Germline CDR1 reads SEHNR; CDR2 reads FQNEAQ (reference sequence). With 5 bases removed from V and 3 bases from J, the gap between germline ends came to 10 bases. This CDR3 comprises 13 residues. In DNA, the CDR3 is TGTGCCAGCAGCGCCGGGGGTTACTATGGCTACACCTTC. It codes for CASSAGGYYGYTF. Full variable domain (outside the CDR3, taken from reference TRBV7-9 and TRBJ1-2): DTGVSQNPRHKITKRGQNVTFRCDPISEHNRLYWYRQTLGQGPEFLTYFQNEAQLEKSRLLSDRFSAERPKGSFSTLEIQRTEQGDSAMYLCASSAGGYYGYTFGSGTRLTVV.

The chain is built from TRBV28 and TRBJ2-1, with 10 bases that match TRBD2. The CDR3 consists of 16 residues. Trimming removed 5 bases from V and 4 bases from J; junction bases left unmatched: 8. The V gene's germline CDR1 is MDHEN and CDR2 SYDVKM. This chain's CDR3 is CASSGRLAGPYNEQFF. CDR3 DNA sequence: TGTGCCAGCAGTGGCCGACTAGCGGGCCCGTACAATGAGCAGTTCTTC.

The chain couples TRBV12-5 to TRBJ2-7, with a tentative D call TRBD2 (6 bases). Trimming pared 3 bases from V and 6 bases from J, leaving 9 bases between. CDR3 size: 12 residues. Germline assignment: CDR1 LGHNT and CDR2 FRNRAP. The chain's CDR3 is CASGFKGGEQYF. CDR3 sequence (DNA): TGTGCTAGTGGTTTCAAGGGAGGCGAGCAGTACTTC.

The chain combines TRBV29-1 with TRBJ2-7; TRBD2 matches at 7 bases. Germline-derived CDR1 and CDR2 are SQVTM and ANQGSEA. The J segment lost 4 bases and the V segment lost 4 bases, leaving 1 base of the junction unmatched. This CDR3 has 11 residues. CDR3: CSVGEGYEQYV. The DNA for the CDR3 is TGCAGCGTTGGGGAGGGTTACGAGCAGTACGTC.

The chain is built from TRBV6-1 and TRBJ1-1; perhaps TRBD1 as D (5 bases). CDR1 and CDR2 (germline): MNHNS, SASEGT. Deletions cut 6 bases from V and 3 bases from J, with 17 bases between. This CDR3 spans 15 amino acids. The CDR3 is CASSPRSGWDTEAFF. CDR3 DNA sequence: TGTGCCAGCAGCCCTAGATCAGGGTGGGACACTGAAGCTTTCTTT.

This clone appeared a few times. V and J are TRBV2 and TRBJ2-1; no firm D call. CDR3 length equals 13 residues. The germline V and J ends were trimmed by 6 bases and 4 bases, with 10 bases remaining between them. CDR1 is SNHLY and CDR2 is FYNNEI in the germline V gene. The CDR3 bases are TGTGCCAGCAGGGTCGAACAGTACAATGAGCAGTTCTTC. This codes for CASRVEQYNEQFF.

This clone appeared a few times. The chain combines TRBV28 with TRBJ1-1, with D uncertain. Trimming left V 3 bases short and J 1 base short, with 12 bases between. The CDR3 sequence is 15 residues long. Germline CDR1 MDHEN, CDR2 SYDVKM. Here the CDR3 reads CASSFGLRENTEAFF. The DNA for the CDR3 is TGTGCCAGCAGTTTTGGTCTGAGAGAGAACACTGAAGCTTTCTTT.

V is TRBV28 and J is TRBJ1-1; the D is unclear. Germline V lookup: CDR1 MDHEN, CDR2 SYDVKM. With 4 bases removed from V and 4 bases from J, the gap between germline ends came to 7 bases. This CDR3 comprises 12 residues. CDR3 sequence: CASSSPGTEAFF. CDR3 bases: TGTGCCAGCAGTTCGCCGGGCACTGAAGCTTTCTTT.

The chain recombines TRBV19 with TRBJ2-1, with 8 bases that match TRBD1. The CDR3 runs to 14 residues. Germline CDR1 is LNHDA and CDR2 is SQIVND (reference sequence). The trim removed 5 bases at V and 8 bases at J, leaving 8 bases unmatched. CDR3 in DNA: TGTGCCAGTAGTGCCGACAGGGGCAGGGATGAGCAGTTCTTC. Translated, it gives CASSADRGRDEQFF.

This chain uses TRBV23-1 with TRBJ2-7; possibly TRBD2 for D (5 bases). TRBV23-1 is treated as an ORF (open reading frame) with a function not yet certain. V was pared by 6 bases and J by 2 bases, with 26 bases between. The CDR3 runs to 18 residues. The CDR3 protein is CASSQEIVRTVRPYEQYF. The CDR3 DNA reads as TGCGCCAGCAGCCAAGAGATAGTAAGGACTGTGAGACCCTACGAGCAGTACTTC.

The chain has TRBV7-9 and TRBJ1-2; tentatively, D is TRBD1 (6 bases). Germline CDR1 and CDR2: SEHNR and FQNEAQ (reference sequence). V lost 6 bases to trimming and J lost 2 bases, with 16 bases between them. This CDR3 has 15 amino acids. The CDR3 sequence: CASSRTDRLNYGYTF. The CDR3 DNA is TGTGCCAGCAGTCGGACCGACAGGCTGAACTATGGCTACACCTTC.

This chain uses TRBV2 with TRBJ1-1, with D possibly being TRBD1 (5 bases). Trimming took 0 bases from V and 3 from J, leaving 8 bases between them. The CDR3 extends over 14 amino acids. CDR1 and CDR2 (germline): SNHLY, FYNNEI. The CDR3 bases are TGTGCCAGCAGTGAAGCTCCCAGGGACACTGAAGCTTTCTTT. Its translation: CASSEAPRDTEAFF. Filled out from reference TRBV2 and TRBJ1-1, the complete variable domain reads EPEVTQTPSHQVTQMGQEVILRCVPISNHLYFYWYRQILGQKVEFLVSFYNNEISEKSEIFDDQFSVERPDGSNFTLKIRSTKLEDSAMYFCASSEAPRDTEAFFGQGTRLTVV.

DNA for the CDR3: TGTGCCAGCAACCGAGAGGGTTGGGAGACCCAGTACTTC. Protein product: CASNREGWETQYF. The rearrangement links TRBV2 to TRBJ2-5; a possible D gene is TRBD2 (5 bases). This CDR3 is built from 13 residues. Trimming stripped 7 bases from V and 5 bases from J, with 14 bases between. Looked up from germline, CDR1 is SNHLY and CDR2 is FYNNEI. Full variable domain (remainder filled in from reference TRBV2 and TRBJ2-5): EPEVTQTPSHQVTQMGQEVILRCVPISNHLYFYWYRQILGQKVEFLVSFYNNEISEKSEIFDDQFSVERPDGSNFTLKIRSTKLEDSAMYFCASNREGWETQYFGPGTRLLVL.

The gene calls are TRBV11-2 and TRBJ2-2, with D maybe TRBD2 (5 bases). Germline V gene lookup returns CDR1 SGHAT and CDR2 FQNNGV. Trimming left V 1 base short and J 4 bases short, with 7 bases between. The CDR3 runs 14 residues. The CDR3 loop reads CASSLGGLTGELFF. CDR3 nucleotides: TGTGCCAGCAGCTTAGGAGGGCTCACCGGGGAGCTGTTTTTT.

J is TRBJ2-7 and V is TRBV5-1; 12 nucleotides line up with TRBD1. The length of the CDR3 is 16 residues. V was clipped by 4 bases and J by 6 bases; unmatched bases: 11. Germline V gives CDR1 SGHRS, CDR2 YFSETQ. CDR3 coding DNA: TGCGCCAGCAGCGGGACAGGGGGCTCCCCCCCTTCCGAGCAGTACTTC. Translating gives CASSGTGGSPPSEQYF.

In nucleotides, the CDR3 is TGTGCCAGCAGTTACTCCGACAGATCCTACGAGCAGTACTTC. This codes for CASSYSDRSYEQYF. The J gene is TRBJ2-7, the V gene TRBV6-5; the D gene is possibly TRBD1 (5 bases). This CDR3 has 14 residues. Trimming cost V 0 bases and J 1 base, with 7 bases left between them. Per the germline V gene, CDR1 is MNHEY and CDR2 is SVGAGI.

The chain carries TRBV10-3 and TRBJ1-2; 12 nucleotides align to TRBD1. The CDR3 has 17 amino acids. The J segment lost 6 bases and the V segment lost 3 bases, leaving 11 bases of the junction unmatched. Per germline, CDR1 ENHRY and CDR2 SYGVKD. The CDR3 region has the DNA TGTGCCATCAGTGAAGGGACAGGGGGCGGGTCTAAGAATGGCTACACCTTC. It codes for CAISEGTGGGSKNGYTF.

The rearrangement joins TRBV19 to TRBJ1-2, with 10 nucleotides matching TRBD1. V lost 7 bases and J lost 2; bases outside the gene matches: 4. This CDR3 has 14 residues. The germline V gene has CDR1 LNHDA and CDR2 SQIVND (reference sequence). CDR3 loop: CASTRTGGNYGYTF. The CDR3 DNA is TGTGCCAGTACCCGGACAGGGGGAAACTATGGCTACACCTTC. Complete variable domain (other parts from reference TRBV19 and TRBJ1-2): DGGITQSPKYLFRKEGQNVTLSCEQNLNHDAMYWYRQDPGQGLRLIYYSQIVNDFQKGDIAEGYSVSREKKESFPLTVTSAQKNPTAFYLCASTRTGGNYGYTFGSGTRLTVV.

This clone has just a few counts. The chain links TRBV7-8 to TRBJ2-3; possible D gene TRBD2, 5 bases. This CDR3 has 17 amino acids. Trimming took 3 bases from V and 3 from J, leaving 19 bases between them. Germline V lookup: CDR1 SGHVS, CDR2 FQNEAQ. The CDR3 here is CASSLADPGSPTDTQYF. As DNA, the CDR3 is TGTGCCAGCAGCTTGGCCGACCCTGGGAGTCCAACAGATACGCAGTATTTT.

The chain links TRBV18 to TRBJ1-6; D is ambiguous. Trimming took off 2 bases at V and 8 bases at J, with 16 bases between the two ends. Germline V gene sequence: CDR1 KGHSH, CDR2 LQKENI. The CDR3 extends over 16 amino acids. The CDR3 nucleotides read TGTGCCAGCTCACCATCTTCATCGCCCTTAGATTCACCCCTCCACTTT. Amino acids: CASSPSSSPLDSPLHF.

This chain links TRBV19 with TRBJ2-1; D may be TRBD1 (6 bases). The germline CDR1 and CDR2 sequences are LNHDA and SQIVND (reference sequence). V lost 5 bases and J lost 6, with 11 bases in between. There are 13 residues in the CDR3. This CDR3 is CASSFGQSNEQFF. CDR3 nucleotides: TGTGCCAGTAGTTTCGGACAGTCCAATGAGCAGTTCTTC. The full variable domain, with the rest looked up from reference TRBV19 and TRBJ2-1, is DGGITQSPKYLFRKEGQNVTLSCEQNLNHDAMYWYRQDPGQGLRLIYYSQIVNDFQKGDIAEGYSVSREKKESFPLTVTSAQKNPTAFYLCASSFGQSNEQFFGPGTRLTVL.

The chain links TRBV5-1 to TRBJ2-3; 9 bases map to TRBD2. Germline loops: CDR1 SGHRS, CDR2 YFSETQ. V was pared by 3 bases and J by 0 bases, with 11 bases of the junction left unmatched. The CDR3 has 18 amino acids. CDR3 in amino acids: CASSSRLAGIPSTDTQYF. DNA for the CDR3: TGCGCCAGCAGCTCCCGGCTAGCGGGGATTCCTAGCACAGATACGCAGTATTTT. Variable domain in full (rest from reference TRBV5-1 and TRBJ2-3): KAGVTQTPRYLIKTRGQQVTLSCSPISGHRSVSWYQQTPGQGLQFLFEYFSETQRNKGNFPGRFSGRQFSNSRSEMNVSTLELGDSALYLCASSSRLAGIPSTDTQYFGPGTRLTVL.

Here the CDR3 reads CASSETLYYGYTF. The CDR3 coding sequence is TGTGCCAGCAGTGAGACACTTTACTATGGCTACACCTTC. The chain joins TRBV27 to TRBJ1-2, with D hard to call. Germline lookup yields CDR1 MNHEY and CDR2 SMNVEV (reference sequence). Between the trimmed V and J ends, which lost 5 bases and 3 bases, there was a span of 10 bases. The CDR3 extends over 13 amino acids.

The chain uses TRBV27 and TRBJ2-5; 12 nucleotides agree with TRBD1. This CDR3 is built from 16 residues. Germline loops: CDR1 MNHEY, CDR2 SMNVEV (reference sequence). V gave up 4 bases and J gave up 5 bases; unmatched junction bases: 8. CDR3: CASSSGDRGLRETQYF. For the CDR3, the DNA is TGTGCCAGCAGTTCTGGGGACAGGGGGCTCCGGGAGACCCAGTACTTC.

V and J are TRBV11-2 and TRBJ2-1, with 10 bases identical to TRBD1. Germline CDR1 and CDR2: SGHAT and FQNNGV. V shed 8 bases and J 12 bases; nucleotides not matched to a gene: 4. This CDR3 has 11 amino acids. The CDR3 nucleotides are TGTGCCAGCCTACGGGACAGGGGGCAGTTCTTC. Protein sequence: CASLRDRGQFF.

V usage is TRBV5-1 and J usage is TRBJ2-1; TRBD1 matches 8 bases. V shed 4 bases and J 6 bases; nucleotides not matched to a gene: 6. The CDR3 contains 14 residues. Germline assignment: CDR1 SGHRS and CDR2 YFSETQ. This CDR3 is CASSQGAGVNEQFF. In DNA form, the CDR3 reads TGCGCCAGCAGCCAGGGGGCTGGGGTCAATGAGCAGTTCTTC.